This entry describes one TCR beta chain. TCRdb re-called the 5' RACE reads through MiXCR, storing one row per CDR3 protein. Of 200,000 to 300,000 distinct CDR3 sequences listed, roughly 32% were seen once; the top ten hold approximately 4.6%. The sample originates from a study of CD8 T cells in ankylosing spondylitis. This CDR3 contains 15 residues. With 5 bases removed from V and 3 bases from J, the gap between germline ends came to 14 bases. Looked up from germline, CDR1 is MGHRA and CDR2 is YSYEKL. The sample consisted of blood, either unsorted or a sorted T cell fraction (not recorded which). This chain uses TRBV4-1 with TRBJ1-5; no reliable D call. The receptor comes from a male donor with ankylosing spondylitis or in good health (not recorded which). CDR3 residues: CASSAAHGYNQPQHF. CDR3 coding DNA: TGCGCCAGCAGCGCGGCCCACGGATACAATCAGCCCCAGCATTTT.